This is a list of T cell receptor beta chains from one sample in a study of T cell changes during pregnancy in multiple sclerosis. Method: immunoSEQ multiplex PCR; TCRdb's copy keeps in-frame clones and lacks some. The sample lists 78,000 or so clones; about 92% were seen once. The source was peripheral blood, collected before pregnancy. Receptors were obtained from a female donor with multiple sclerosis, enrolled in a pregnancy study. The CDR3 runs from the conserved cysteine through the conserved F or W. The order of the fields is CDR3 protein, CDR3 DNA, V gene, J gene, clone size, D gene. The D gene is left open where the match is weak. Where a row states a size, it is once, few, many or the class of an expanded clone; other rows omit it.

CDR3: CASSLALVGSPPGNTIYF; DNA: TGTGCCAGCAGCTTAGCGCTGGTGGGGAGTCCCCCCGGAAACACCATATATTTT; V: TRBV7-6; J: TRBJ1-3; size: -; D: -
CDR3: CATGGQGSYEQYF; DNA: TGTGCCACCGGGGGACAGGGCAGCTACGAGCAGTACTTC; V: TRBV6-5; J: TRBJ2-7; size: -; D: TRBD1
CDR3: CASSAGPRGAFF; DNA: TGTGCCAGCAGTGCAGGGCCGCGAGGAGCTTTCTTT; V: TRBV6-5; J: TRBJ1-1; size: -; D: -
CDR3: CASGTETNEKLFF; DNA: TGTGCCAGCGGGACAGAAACTAATGAAAAACTGTTTTTT; V: TRBV6-1; J: TRBJ1-4; size: -; D: TRBD1
CDR3: CASIHTGGGYGYTF; DNA: TGTGCCAGTATCCACACAGGGGGCGGCTATGGCTACACCTTC; V: TRBV19; J: TRBJ1-2; size: once; D: TRBD1
CDR3: CSVATGLEQPQHF; DNA: TGCAGCGTTGCAACAGGGTTGGAGCAGCCCCAGCATTTT; V: TRBV29-1; J: TRBJ1-5; size: -; D: -
CDR3: CATSHGDRGSGELFF; DNA: TGTGCCACCAGCCACGGGGACAGGGGCAGCGGGGAGCTGTTTTTT; V: TRBV15; J: TRBJ2-2; size: -; D: TRBD1
CDR3: CASSDRDEQFF; DNA: TGTGCCAGCAGTGACAGGGATGAGCAGTTCTTC; V: TRBV2; J: TRBJ2-1; size: -; D: -
CDR3: CAWSVGGLNTGELFF; DNA: TGTGCCTGGAGTGTAGGTGGGCTGAACACCGGGGAGCTGTTTTTT; V: TRBV30; J: TRBJ2-2; size: once; D: -
CDR3: CAWSLLTEQYF; DNA: TGTGCCTGGAGTCTGCTAACCGAGCAGTACTTC; V: TRBV30; J: TRBJ2-7; size: -; D: -
CDR3: CASSVERAASGKWDTQYF; DNA: TGTGCCAGCAGCGTAGAGAGGGCGGCTAGCGGGAAGTGGGATACGCAGTATTTT; V: TRBV9; J: TRBJ2-3; size: once; D: TRBD2
CDR3: CASSLGLLAGLTDTQYF; DNA: TGCGCCAGCAGCTTGGGACTATTAGCGGGGCTCACAGATACGCAGTATTTT; V: TRBV5-1; J: TRBJ2-3; size: -; D: TRBD2
CDR3: CASSSAGANYGYTF; DNA: TGTGCCAGCTCTTCGGCAGGGGCTAACTATGGCTACACCTTC; V: TRBV18; J: TRBJ1-2; size: -; D: -
CDR3: CASSFSLGNYGYTF; DNA: TGTGCCAGCAGCTTCTCCCTGGGCAACTATGGCTACACCTTC; V: TRBV5-4; J: TRBJ1-2; size: -; D: -
CDR3: CASSLRMPGQGAPEQFF; DNA: TGTGCCAGCAGTTTACGAATGCCTGGACAGGGGGCCCCTGAGCAGTTCTTC; V: TRBV28; J: TRBJ2-1; size: once; D: TRBD1
CDR3: CASSLQGENTEAFF; DNA: TGTGCCAGCAGCCTACAGGGAGAGAACACTGAAGCTTTCTTT; V: TRBV7-9; J: TRBJ1-1; size: few; D: -
CDR3: CASSRGVDIQYF; DNA: TGCGCCAGCAGCCGCGGGGTGGACATTCAGTACTTC; V: TRBV4-1; J: TRBJ2-4; size: -; D: -
CDR3: CASSQILQVTEAFF; DNA: TGCGCCAGCAGCCAGATACTTCAAGTCACTGAAGCTTTCTTT; V: TRBV4-1; J: TRBJ1-1; size: -; D: -
CDR3: CASSSSFPGEKLFF; DNA: TGTGCCAGCAGCTCCAGTTTCCCGGGGGAAAAACTGTTTTTT; V: TRBV7-9; J: TRBJ1-4; size: -; D: -
CDR3: CASSPQRGPTEAFF; DNA: TGTGCCAGCAGCCCGCAGAGGGGGCCCACTGAAGCTTTCTTT; V: TRBV5-4; J: TRBJ1-1; size: -; D: TRBD1
CDR3: CASSQKGTGRNTEAFF; DNA: TGTGCCAGCAGTCAAAAGGGGACAGGGAGGAACACTGAAGCTTTCTTT; V: TRBV28; J: TRBJ1-1; size: -; D: TRBD1
CDR3: CASKKWTSASYEQYF; DNA: TGTGCCAGCAAGAAGTGGACTAGCGCGTCCTACGAGCAGTACTTC; V: TRBV7-3; J: TRBJ2-7; size: -; D: TRBD2
CDR3: CSVEHTNTEAFF; DNA: TGCAGCGTTGAGCACACGAACACTGAAGCTTTCTTT; V: TRBV29-1; J: TRBJ1-1; size: -; D: -
CDR3: CASSFQGATGELFF; DNA: TGTGCCAGCAGTTTCCAGGGGGCTACCGGGGAGCTGTTTTTT; V: TRBV28; J: TRBJ2-2; size: few; D: TRBD1
CDR3: CASSLSRVDEQYF; DNA: TGTGCCAGCAGCTTAAGTCGAGTAGACGAGCAGTACTTC; V: TRBV7-2; J: TRBJ2-7; size: -; D: -
CDR3: CASNLAYEQYF; DNA: TGTGCCAGCAACTTAGCGTACGAGCAGTACTTC; V: TRBV6-1; J: TRBJ2-7; size: -; D: -
CDR3: CASSERPQGEQYF; DNA: TGTGCCAGCAGTGAAAGACCCCAGGGGGAGCAGTACTTC; V: TRBV6-1; J: TRBJ2-7; size: few; D: -
CDR3: CSAGGNTEAFF; DNA: TGCAGTGCGGGAGGGAACACTGAAGCTTTCTTT; V: TRBV20-1; J: TRBJ1-1; size: -; D: -
CDR3: CASSSTGPVPLKENIQYF; DNA: TGTGCCAGCAGTTCAACAGGTCCGGTTCCACTAAAGGAAAACATTCAGTACTTC; V: TRBV6-4; J: TRBJ2-4; size: -; D: -
CDR3: CASRSQTGGGNEQYF; DNA: TGTGCCAGCAGATCCCAAACAGGGGGCGGAAACGAGCAGTACTTC; V: TRBV6-5; J: TRBJ2-7; size: -; D: TRBD1
CDR3: CATRAGKQFF; DNA: TGTGCCACGCGGGCGGGTAAGCAGTTCTTC; V: TRBV19; J: TRBJ2-1; size: -; D: -
CDR3: CASSLGGTVYEQYF; DNA: TGCGCCAGCAGCTTGGGGGGGACAGTCTACGAGCAGTACTTC; V: TRBV5-1; J: TRBJ2-7; size: -; D: TRBD1
CDR3: CATTWDSLGENTIYF; DNA: TGTGCCACCACTTGGGACTCCCTCGGAGAAAACACCATATATTTT; V: TRBV19; J: TRBJ1-3; size: -; D: -
CDR3: CASSAGSGRGTDTQYF; DNA: TGTGCCAGCAGCGCGGGGAGCGGGAGGGGGACAGATACGCAGTATTTT; V: TRBV9; J: TRBJ2-3; size: -; D: TRBD2
CDR3: CASSIATARQPQHF; DNA: TGTGCCAGTAGTATAGCGACAGCTAGGCAGCCCCAGCATTTT; V: TRBV19; J: TRBJ1-5; size: -; D: -
CDR3: CASSLGAGLAVYEQYF; DNA: TGTGCCAGCAGCTTAGGGGCGGGACTAGCGGTTTACGAGCAGTACTTC; V: TRBV11-2; J: TRBJ2-7; size: -; D: TRBD2
CDR3: CASSFGRSKTQHF; DNA: TGTGCCAGCAGCTTTGGGAGGAGTAAGACCCAGCATTTT; V: TRBV5-6; J: TRBJ1-5; size: -; D: -
CDR3: CASSPRAGSSYEQYF; DNA: TGCGCCAGCAGCCCCCGAGCGGGGAGCTCCTACGAGCAGTACTTC; V: TRBV4-3; J: TRBJ2-7; size: -; D: TRBD2
CDR3: CASPGRGTGELFF; DNA: TGTGCCAGCCCTGGACGGGGTACCGGGGAGCTGTTTTTT; V: TRBV19; J: TRBJ2-2; size: once; D: -
CDR3: CASSFSSGSSKYEQYF; DNA: TGTGCCAGCAGTTTTTCTAGCGGGAGTAGTAAATACGAGCAGTACTTC; V: TRBV27; J: TRBJ2-7; size: -; D: TRBD2
CDR3: CASRHGLSTEGYTF; DNA: TGTGCCAGCAGACACGGACTCTCAACGGAGGGCTACACCTTC; V: TRBV2; J: TRBJ1-2; size: -; D: -
CDR3: CASSELQGTYNEQFF; DNA: TGTGCCAGCAGTGAATTACAGGGTACCTACAATGAGCAGTTCTTC; V: TRBV2; J: TRBJ2-1; size: once; D: -